This entry lists 18 T cell receptor beta chains sequenced from one sample in a study of HIV-infected children after antiretroviral therapy interruption (dated by TCRdb to the late 2010s). Library method: 3' RACE. TCRdb lists the instrument as Illumina MiSeq. TCR libraries were constructed from RNA with a 3' RACE protocol that used unique molecular identifiers to correct for PCR amplification bias. The raw public data were reprocessed by TCRdb itself: fastp quality trimming at Q25, MiXCR clonotype calling, in-frame beta chains only. Identical CDR3 proteins give one entry, which carries the most common genes and DNA. For this sample the table gives some 16,000 distinct CDR3 sequences, of which nearly 3.5% were detected only once. Of the sample, approximately 5% falls within the top ten clones. Sample treatment or condition, as interpreted from the label and publication: PENTA 11 planned treatment interruption arm or continuous ART arm.

Sequenced material: CD45RA+ CD4+ T cells from PBMCs, taken from a donor given antiretroviral therapy, either interrupted or continuous. The cell subset or site label on this specimen signifies: naive CD4+ CD45RA+ CD45RO- T cells. These receptors all come from a child younger than 18 with HIV.

This clonotype is medium-sized by share. V gene TRBV7-2 combines with J gene TRBJ2-7, with 9 nucleotides matching TRBD1. The J segment lost 3 bases and the V segment lost 5 bases, leaving 5 bases of the junction unmatched. Germline CDR1 SGHTA, CDR2 FQGNSA. This CDR3 region has 14 residues. Here the CDR3 DNA reads TGTGCCAGCAGCGCGGGACAGGGAGACTACGAGCAGTACTTC. Protein: CASSAGQGDYEQYF.

This clonotype was seen ten or more times. The chain has TRBV12-5 and TRBJ2-7, with 8 positions matching TRBD1. Germline lookup yields CDR1 LGHNT and CDR2 FRNRAP. The junction had 8 bases not matched to a gene; V was cut back by 0 bases and J by 4 bases. The CDR3 loop spans 16 amino acids. CDR3 coding DNA: TGTGCTAGTGGTTTGGTGGACAGGGAAAACGTATACGAGCAGTACTTC. Its protein product is CASGLVDRENVYEQYF.

This clonotype was found many times. The genes are TRBV7-3 and TRBJ2-3; no definite D call. CDR1 and CDR2 (germline): SGHTA, FQGTGA. The CDR3 loop spans 12 amino acids. Deletions cut 5 bases from V and 1 base from J, with 4 bases between. CDR3 in amino acids: CASSHGTDTQYF. DNA for the CDR3: TGTGCCAGCAGCCACGGCACAGATACGCAGTATTTT.

This clonotype was seen at least ten times. V usage is TRBV20-1 and J usage is TRBJ2-1; 7 bases align to TRBD2. Germline V gene data show CDR1 as DFQATT and CDR2 as SNEGSKA (reference sequence). The CDR3 length is 15 residues. The DNA for the CDR3 is TGCAGCCCGGCGGCGGGAGATAGCTCCTACAATGAGCAGTTCTTC. The encoded protein is CSPAAGDSSYNEQFF.

At least ten counts were recorded for this clonotype. The gene calls are TRBV7-2 and TRBJ1-1, with 9 bases identical to TRBD1. V was clipped by 4 bases and J by 6 bases; unmatched bases: 6. The CDR3 spans 14 residues. Germline CDR1 is SGHTA and CDR2 is FQGNSA. CDR3 protein: CASSSQQGAPEAFF. The CDR3 region has the DNA TGTGCCAGCAGCTCCCAACAGGGGGCGCCTGAAGCTTTCTTT.

This clonotype was counted at least ten times. This chain connects TRBV6-4 to TRBJ1-6; maybe TRBD1 (6 bases). This CDR3 contains 14 residues. The ends were cut back, 4 bases at V and 14 bases at J, with 18 bases in the middle. Germline V gene data show CDR1 as MRHNA and CDR2 as SNTAGT. CDR3 DNA sequence: TGTGCCAGCAGTGCGGACAGACTGTTAGGGTCCCTCCACTTT. Protein sequence: CASSADRLLGSLHF.

This clonotype was recorded at least ten times. The chain's CDR3 is CSARGLSQETQYF. As DNA, the CDR3 is TGCAGTGCTAGGGGGTTAAGCCAAGAGACCCAGTACTTC. The chain recombines TRBV20-1 with TRBJ2-5; D not resolved. The germline V and J ends were trimmed by 3 bases and 1 base, with 9 bases remaining between them. Germline assignment: CDR1 DFQATT and CDR2 SNEGSKA (reference sequence). This CDR3 comprises 13 residues.

This clonotype showed up many times. This rearrangement joins TRBV24-1 to TRBJ2-3; D is ambiguous. The CDR3 sequence is 16 residues long. CDR1 and CDR2 (germline): KGHDR, SFDVKD. With 3 bases removed from V and 1 base from J, the gap between germline ends came to 13 bases. Written as DNA, the CDR3 is TGTGCCACCAGTGATCATGATAGCAGTGGCACAGATACGCAGTATTTT. Its translation: CATSDHDSSGTDTQYF.

In its sample, this clonotype was seen many times. The gene calls are TRBV5-8 and TRBJ2-7, with a tentative D call TRBD1 (5 bases). The CDR3 consists of 11 residues. The germline V and J ends were trimmed by 1 base and 10 bases, with 9 bases remaining between them. Germline V gene lookup returns CDR1 SGHTS and CDR2 YDEGEE. This chain's CDR3 is CASSLFRDQYF. The CDR3 coding sequence is TGTGCCAGCAGCTTGTTCAGGGATCAGTACTTC. Complete variable domain (other parts from reference TRBV5-8 and TRBJ2-7): EAGVTQSPTHLIKTRGQQATLRCSPISGHTSVYWYQQALGLGLQFLLWYDEGEERNRGNFPPRFSGRQFPNYSSELNVNALELEDSALYLCASSLFRDQYFGPGTRLTVT.

This clonotype was detected many times. The genes are TRBV5-1 and TRBJ2-5, with D perhaps matching TRBD2 (5 bases). The V end lost 0 bases, the J end lost 4 bases, and 10 bases lay between the germline ends. The CDR3 contains 14 residues. Germline V gene lookup returns CDR1 SGHRS and CDR2 YFSETQ. CDR3 nucleotides: TGCGCCAGCAGCTTGGCATCTGGAGGAGAGACCCAGTACTTC. Translation: CASSLASGGETQYF.

This clonotype was observed many times. The gene calls are TRBV12-3 or TRBV12-4 and TRBJ1-2; D gene ambiguous. The CDR3 is 14 residues long. The V gene lost 3 bases and the J gene lost 4 bases, with 12 bases spanning the gap. The CDR3 bases are TGTGCCAGCAGTTTCCGCAACCGCGGCTATGGCTACACCTTC. Translating it yields CASSFRNRGYGYTF.

The sample holds many counts of this clonotype. The chain links TRBV19 to TRBJ1-5; unclear D gene. Germline V gives CDR1 LNHDA, CDR2 SQIVND (reference sequence). The V end lost 1 base, the J end lost 2 bases, and 6 bases lay between the germline ends. This CDR3 has 14 residues. The CDR3 loop reads CASSIVGGNQPQHF. CDR3 in DNA: TGTGCCAGTAGTATAGTTGGAGGCAATCAGCCCCAGCATTTT.

Sample share makes this clonotype medium-sized (0.01 to 0.1%). The chain employs TRBV12-3 or TRBV12-4 and TRBJ2-5, with 10 nucleotides matching TRBD2. With 7 bases clipped from V and 3 bases from J, the junction kept 5 bases outside the gene matches. The CDR3 runs 14 residues. The CDR3 bases are TGTGCCAGCAACGCCCTAGCGGGAGAAGAGACCCAGTACTTC. Its translation: CASNALAGEETQYF.

This clonotype was recorded many times. V and J are TRBV10-1 and TRBJ2-3, with D unresolved. CDR1 and CDR2 (germline): WNHNN, SYGVQD (reference sequence). V was clipped by 0 bases and J by 11 bases, with 12 bases between them. This CDR3 spans 13 amino acids. The chain's CDR3 is CASSESRFSVQYF. The CDR3 coding sequence is TGCGCCAGCAGTGAGTCACGGTTTTCAGTGCAGTATTTT.

This clonotype has a handful of counts. J is TRBJ1-6 and V is TRBV2, with D perhaps TRBD1 (5 bases). The V end lost 7 bases, the J end lost 10 bases, and 17 bases lay between the germline ends. CDR1 SNHLY and CDR2 FYNNEI come from the germline V gene. The CDR3 length is 14 residues. The CDR3 is CASTARGAESPLHF. The CDR3 nucleotides read TGTGCCAGCACCGCGCGAGGGGCGGAATCACCCCTCCACTTT.

This clonotype was counted at least ten times. This chain connects TRBV3-1 to TRBJ2-1; 7 bases are shared with TRBD1. CDR1 LGHDT and CDR2 YNNKEL come from the germline V gene (reference sequence). This CDR3 comprises 14 residues. V was pared by 1 base and J by 4 bases, with 1 base of the junction left unmatched. CDR3 bases: TGTGCCAGCAGCCAAGGACAGGGATACAATGAGCAGTTCTTC. Its protein is CASSQGQGYNEQFF.

Sample share makes this clonotype medium-sized. The V and J genes are TRBV6-2 or TRBV6-3 and TRBJ2-5; 11 bases align to TRBD2. The J segment lost 3 bases and the V segment lost 4 bases, leaving 16 bases of the junction unmatched. CDR1 MNHEY and CDR2 SVGEGT come from the germline V gene. This CDR3 has 19 amino acids. Here the CDR3 reads CASSSLILAGGPLEETQYF. The CDR3 DNA reads TGTGCCAGCAGTTCTCTCATCTTAGCGGGAGGGCCTCTAGAAGAGACCCAGTACTTC.

This clonotype was seen at least ten times. The J gene is TRBJ2-5, the V gene TRBV27; TRBD2 aligns across 16 bases. This CDR3 has 17 residues. With 3 bases clipped from V and 4 bases from J, the junction kept 5 bases outside the gene matches. Germline V CDR1 and CDR2: MNHEY, SMNVEV (reference sequence). The CDR3 reads CASSLGLAGGRGETQYF. CDR3 nucleotide sequence: TGTGCCAGCAGTTTGGGACTAGCGGGAGGGCGTGGAGAGACCCAGTACTTC.